This record concerns one TCR beta chain sequence. Germline assignment: CDR1 SQVTM and CDR2 ANQGSEA. Between the trimmed V and J ends, which lost 4 bases and 4 bases, there was a span of 4 bases. The CDR3 has 10 residues. The data belong to a study of blood T cell repertoires in COVID-19. Some clones are missing from TCRdb's copy, which holds only in-frame ones; the method was immunoSEQ multiplex PCR. The data show about 110,000 clones, about 70% seen once. The chain combines TRBV29-1 with TRBJ1-2; D is unresolved. This receptor was identified in a woman aged 55-70 years with acute or convalescent COVID-19. Source material: peripheral blood. The DNA for the CDR3 is TGCAGCGTTGCAGGCTATGGCTACACCTTC. This translates into CSVAGYGYTF.